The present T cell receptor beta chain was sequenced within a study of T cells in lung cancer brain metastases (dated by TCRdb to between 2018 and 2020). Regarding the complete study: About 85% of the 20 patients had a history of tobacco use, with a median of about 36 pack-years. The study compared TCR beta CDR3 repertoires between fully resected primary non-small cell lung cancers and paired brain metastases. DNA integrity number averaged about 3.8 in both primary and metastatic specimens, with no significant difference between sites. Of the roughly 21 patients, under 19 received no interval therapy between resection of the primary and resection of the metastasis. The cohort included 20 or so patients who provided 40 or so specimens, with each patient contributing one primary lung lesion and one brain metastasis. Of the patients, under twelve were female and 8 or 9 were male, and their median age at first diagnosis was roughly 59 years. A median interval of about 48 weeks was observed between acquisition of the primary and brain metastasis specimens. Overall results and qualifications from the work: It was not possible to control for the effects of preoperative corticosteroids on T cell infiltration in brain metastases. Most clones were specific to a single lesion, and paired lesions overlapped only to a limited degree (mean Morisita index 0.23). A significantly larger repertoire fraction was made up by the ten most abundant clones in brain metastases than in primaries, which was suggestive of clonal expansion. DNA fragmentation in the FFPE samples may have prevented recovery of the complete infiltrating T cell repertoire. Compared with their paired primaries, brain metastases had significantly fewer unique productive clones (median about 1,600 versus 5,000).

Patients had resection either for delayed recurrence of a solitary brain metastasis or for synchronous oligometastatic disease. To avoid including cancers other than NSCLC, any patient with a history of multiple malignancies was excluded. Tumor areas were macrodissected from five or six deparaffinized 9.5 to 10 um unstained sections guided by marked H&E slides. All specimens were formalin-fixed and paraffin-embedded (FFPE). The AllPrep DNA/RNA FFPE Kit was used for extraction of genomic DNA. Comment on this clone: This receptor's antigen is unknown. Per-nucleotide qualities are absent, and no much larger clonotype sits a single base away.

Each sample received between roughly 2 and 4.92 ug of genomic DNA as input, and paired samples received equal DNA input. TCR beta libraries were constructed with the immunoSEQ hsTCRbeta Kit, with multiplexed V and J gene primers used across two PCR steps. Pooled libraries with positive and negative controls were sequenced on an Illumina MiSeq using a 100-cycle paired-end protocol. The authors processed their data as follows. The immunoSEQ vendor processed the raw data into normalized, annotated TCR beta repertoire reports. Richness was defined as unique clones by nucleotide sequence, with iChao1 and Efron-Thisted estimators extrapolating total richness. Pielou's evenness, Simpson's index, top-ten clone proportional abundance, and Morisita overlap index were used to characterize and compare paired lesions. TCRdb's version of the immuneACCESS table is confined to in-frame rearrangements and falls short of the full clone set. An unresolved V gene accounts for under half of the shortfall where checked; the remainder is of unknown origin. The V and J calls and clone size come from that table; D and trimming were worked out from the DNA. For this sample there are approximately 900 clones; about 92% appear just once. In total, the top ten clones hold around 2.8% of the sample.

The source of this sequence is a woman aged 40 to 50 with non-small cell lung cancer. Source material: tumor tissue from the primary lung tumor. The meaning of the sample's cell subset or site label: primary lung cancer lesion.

The CDR3 loop reads CASSSSPATNEKLFF. DNA sequence: TGCGCCAGCAGCTCCAGTCCCGCAACTAATGAAAAACTGTTTTTT. The chain is assembled from TRBV5-1 and TRBJ1-4, with the D gene uncertain. The V and J ends are trimmed by 3 bases and 0 bases, leaving 9 bases between them. CDR1 and CDR2, looked up from the germline V gene, are SGHRS and YFSETQ. Inclusive of the bounding cysteine and phenylalanine, the CDR3 is 15 residues long. Left in the record is the CDR3 DNA by itself, 45 bases read in frame from the first base.